This T cell receptor beta chain was sequenced in a study of blood T cell repertoires in COVID-19. Study information: Researchers got acute and convalescent COVID-19 samples from the United States, Italy and Spain. The cDNA or gDNA used as material had been derived from T cells, B-cell-depleted T cells, or PBMCs.

Original processing notes: Cell counts per sample came from amplifying reference gene primers. The repertoire was sequenced with immunoSEQ multiplex PCR; TCRdb's copy has only in-frame clones and lacks some. V and J calls and clone size are given by that table; D and trimming were obtained from the DNA. Of around 250,000 clones listed, around 84% were seen once; the top ten hold around 3.3%. CDR1 is GTSNPN and CDR2 is SVGIG in the germline V gene (reference sequence). V shed 2 bases, J shed 4 bases, and the junction held 8 bases outside the gene matches. This CDR3 is 14 amino acids long. The chain uses TRBV30 and TRBJ2-7, with 7 bases that match TRBD1. Sequencing was done on a sample of peripheral blood. This TCR came from a woman younger than 30 with acute or convalescent COVID-19. In nucleotides, the CDR3 is TGTGCCTGGAGTCTCCGGGACAGTCCTTACGAGCAGTACTTC. It codes for CAWSLRDSPYEQYF.